These 24 T cell receptor beta chains were all obtained from the same sample, sequenced in a study of T cells after yellow fever vaccination. MiXCR was run by TCRdb on the 5' RACE reads, yielding one entry per CDR3 protein. The table lists nearly 30,000 distinct CDR3 sequences, around 4.6% of them singletons. Sequencing used CD8+ T cells sorted from PBMCs, obtained 10 days after the yellow fever booster vaccination. The receptors derive from a man between 25 and 39 years old who received the YFV17D yellow fever vaccine.

This clonotype was detected many times. This chain links TRBV3-1 with TRBJ2-7; a weak D match, TRBD2 (6 bases). Trimming shortened V by 5 bases and J by 3 bases, and 11 bases separated the two germline ends. The CDR3 has 13 amino acids. Germline CDR1 LGHDT, CDR2 YNNKEL (reference sequence). The CDR3 loop reads CASSSGAHYEQYF. As DNA, the CDR3 is TGTGCCAGCAGCTCGGGAGCCCACTACGAGCAGTACTTC.

This clonotype has a count of ten or more. The chain uses TRBV4-3 and TRBJ1-2; 8 bases agree with TRBD1. This CDR3 is built from 19 residues. Germline V lookup: CDR1 LGHNA, CDR2 YSLEER. The ends lost 3 bases at V and 3 bases at J; junction bases unmatched: 18. The CDR3 DNA follows: TGCGCCAGCAGCCAGCCGAGGGGGTCCAGGGGGCAGAGTTACTATGGCTACACCTTC. Protein product: CASSQPRGSRGQSYYGYTF.

This clonotype was detected ten times or more. The chain couples TRBV18 to TRBJ2-5; either TRBD1 or TRBD2 may fit D (5 bases each). Trimming left V 3 bases short and J 2 bases short, with 10 bases between. Germline V lookup: CDR1 KGHSH, CDR2 LQKENI. This CDR3 has 14 amino acids. The CDR3: CASSPGDLQETQYF. The CDR3 DNA follows: TGTGCCAGCTCACCTGGGGACCTTCAAGAGACCCAGTACTTC.

This clonotype was picked up many times. This chain joins TRBV18 and TRBJ1-1; D not certain. There are 11 residues in the CDR3. Trimming left V 9 bases short and J 6 bases short, with 11 bases between. Germline loops: CDR1 KGHSH, CDR2 LQKENI. CDR3 sequence: CASSHGAEAFF. The CDR3 DNA follows: TGTGCCAGTAGTCATGGGGCTGAAGCTTTCTTT.

Worth noting for this clonotype: Given a much more abundant clone one base away, this may be a read error. The chain uses TRBV7-9 and TRBJ2-7, with a tentative D call TRBD2 (6 bases). This CDR3 has 14 amino acids. The V end was cut by 4 bases, the J end by 6 bases, with 16 bases between. The V gene's germline CDR1 is SEHNR and CDR2 FQNEAQ (reference sequence). The chain's CDR3 is CASSSGYGGSEQYF. In DNA, the CDR3 is TGTGCCAGCAGCTCGGGTTACGGGGGTAGCGAGCAGTACTTC.

This clonotype has ten or more counts. The chain is built from TRBV3-1 and TRBJ2-1; TRBD2 matches 10 bases. Germline V CDR1 and CDR2: LGHDT, YNNKEL (reference sequence). After removal of 4 bases from V and 9 bases from J, the junction contained 6 bases not matched to a gene. The CDR3 sequence is 14 residues long. The CDR3 DNA follows: TGTGCCAGCAGCCGAAGCGGGAGGGCCGCTGAGCAGTTCTTC. Protein product: CASSRSGRAAEQFF.

This clonotype was counted ten times or more. The V and J genes are TRBV11-3 and TRBJ2-1, with unresolved D. V lost 4 bases to trimming and J lost 7 bases, with 8 bases between them. Germline-derived CDR1 and CDR2 are SGHNT and YENEEA. The CDR3 is 12 residues long. CDR3 protein: CASSSLGNEQFF. The CDR3, as DNA: TGTGCCAGCAGCTCCCTCGGGAATGAGCAGTTCTTC.

By share, this clonotype counts as medium-sized (0.01 to 0.1%). This chain joins TRBV4-3 and TRBJ2-7, with D hard to call. Germline-derived CDR1 and CDR2 are LGHNA and YSLEER. The length of the CDR3 is 13 residues. V lost 0 bases and J lost 5, with 8 bases in between. The DNA for the CDR3 is TGCGCCAGCAGCCAAGACTACCAACACGAGCAGTACTTC. Encoded protein: CASSQDYQHEQYF.

This clonotype was observed many times. The chain joins TRBV11-2 to TRBJ2-5; D tentatively reads TRBD1 or TRBD2 (5 bases each). The CDR3 has 15 residues. V was cut by 5 bases and J by 4 bases, with 17 bases left in between. The germline V gene has CDR1 SGHAT and CDR2 FQNNGV. Here the CDR3 DNA reads TGTGCCAGCAGCCTCGAGGGGTCAGGGTCAGAGACCCAGTACTTC. It encodes CASSLEGSGSETQYF. The full variable domain, completed using reference TRBV11-2 and TRBJ2-5, is EAGVAQSPRYKIIEKRQSVAFWCNPISGHATLYWYQQILGQGPKLLIQFQNNGVVDDSQLPKDRFSAERLKGVDSTLKIQPAKLEDSAVYLCASSLEGSGSETQYFGPGTRLLVL.

This clonotype was seen at least ten times. The V and J genes are TRBV20-1 and TRBJ2-2; D possibly matches TRBD1 or TRBD2 (5 bases each). The germline V gene has CDR1 DFQATT and CDR2 SNEGSKA (reference sequence). The length of the CDR3 is 15 residues. Trimming cost V 5 bases and J 3 bases, with 16 bases left between them. CDR3 nucleotide sequence: TGCAGTGCTTCCAACCGGGACGGGGACACCGGGGAGCTGTTTTTT. Protein sequence: CSASNRDGDTGELFF.

This clonotype appeared many times. The chain has TRBV2 and TRBJ2-1; 11 nucleotides agree with TRBD1. The V gene's germline CDR1 is SNHLY and CDR2 FYNNEI. With 6 bases clipped from V and 7 bases from J, the junction kept 17 bases outside the gene matches. There are 18 residues in the CDR3. The CDR3 DNA follows: TGTGCCAGCAGCGGGGACAGGGGGTATAGCGGGAGTGGGAATGAGCAGTTCTTC. This codes for CASSGDRGYSGSGNEQFF.

This clonotype was observed a few times. The chain recombines TRBV9 with TRBJ2-3, with no clear D. The CDR3 has 12 residues. V was cut by 0 bases and J by 7 bases, with 6 bases left in between. Germline lookup yields CDR1 SGDLS and CDR2 YYNGEE. The CDR3 DNA follows: TGTGCCAGCAGCGTAGCAGACCATACGCAGTATTTT. Amino acids: CASSVADHTQYF.

This clonotype was counted at least ten times. The chain couples TRBV11-1 to TRBJ2-7; D gene uncertain. CDR3 length: 18 residues. The V gene lost 4 bases and the J gene lost 2 bases, with 24 bases spanning the gap. CDR1 and CDR2 from the germline V gene are SGHAT and FQDESV (reference sequence). CDR3 protein: CASSSIVGNDLDPYEQYF. The CDR3 coding sequence is TGTGCCAGCAGCTCGATCGTAGGGAATGACCTCGACCCCTACGAGCAGTACTTC.

This clonotype was picked up many times. The chain recombines TRBV30 with TRBJ2-3; TRBD2 agrees at 12 bases. The CDR3 contains 14 residues. Per germline, CDR1 GTSNPN and CDR2 SVGIG (reference sequence). With 1 base clipped from V and 6 bases from J, the junction kept 2 bases outside the gene matches. The CDR3 region has the DNA TGTGCCTGGAGTGGACTAGCGGGAGAGGATACGCAGTATTTT. Protein sequence: CAWSGLAGEDTQYF.

This clonotype has a count of ten or more. The J gene is TRBJ2-3, the V gene TRBV7-6; a weak D match, TRBD1 (5 bases). Germline CDR1 is SGHVS and CDR2 is FNYEAQ. V was clipped by 5 bases and J by 6 bases, with 15 bases between them. CDR3 length: 14 amino acids. The CDR3 DNA reads as TGTGCCAGCAGCCCTACTTGGGGCCCCGATACGCAGTATTTT. Its translation: CASSPTWGPDTQYF. Complete variable domain (other parts from reference TRBV7-6 and TRBJ2-3): GAGVSQSPRYKVTKRGQDVALRCDPISGHVSLYWYRQALGQGPEFLTYFNYEAQQDKSGLPNDRFSAERPEGSISTLTIQRTEQRDSAMYRCASSPTWGPDTQYFGPGTRLTVL.

This clonotype was seen many times. The chain carries TRBV10-3 and TRBJ2-1; D assignment may be TRBD1 or TRBD2 (5 bases each). The V and J ends lost 4 bases and 8 bases respectively, with 18 bases between them. The V gene's germline CDR1 is ENHRY and CDR2 SYGVKD. This CDR3 comprises 15 residues. The CDR3 coding sequence is TGTGCCATCAGTGGGGGACCTCCGGGACCCGATGAGCAGTTCTTC. Translating gives CAISGGPPGPDEQFF.

In this sample, this clonotype turned up many times. The chain has TRBV7-9 and TRBJ2-7; no clear D gene. Germline CDR1 reads SEHNR; CDR2 reads FQNEAQ (reference sequence). The CDR3 is 10 amino acids. Trimming removed 5 bases at V and 4 bases at J, with 3 bases between. The CDR3 sequence is CASSNYEQYF. Here the CDR3 DNA reads TGTGCCAGCAGCAATTACGAGCAGTACTTC.

This clonotype was observed at least ten times. J is TRBJ2-1 and V is TRBV19, with D hard to call. V was pared by 0 bases and J by 0 bases, with 6 bases between. CDR1 is LNHDA and CDR2 is SQIVND in the germline V gene (reference sequence). The CDR3 length is 15 residues. CDR3 DNA: TGTGCCAGTAGTATAGATCCGAGCTCCTACAATGAGCAGTTCTTC. This gives the protein CASSIDPSSYNEQFF.

The table lists this clonotype with many counts. The chain is built from TRBV3-1 and TRBJ2-7, with 10 bases matching TRBD2. There are 13 residues in the CDR3. Germline loops: CDR1 LGHDT, CDR2 YNNKEL (reference sequence). After removal of 5 bases from V and 4 bases from J, the junction contained 2 bases not matched to a gene. CDR3 amino acids: CASSELAGYEQYF. In DNA form, the CDR3 reads TGTGCCAGCAGCGAACTAGCGGGATACGAGCAGTACTTC.

This clonotype occurred many times. V and J are TRBV20-1 and TRBJ2-7; no firm D call. Germline CDR1 reads DFQATT; CDR2 reads SNEGSKA (reference sequence). The CDR3 is 14 amino acids. V was clipped by 6 bases and J by 1 base, with 16 bases between them. CDR3 in amino acids: CSASLDLPSYEQYF. CDR3 in DNA: TGCAGTGCCTCCTTGGATCTCCCTTCCTACGAGCAGTACTTC.

This clonotype was counted many times. The chain links TRBV12-3 or TRBV12-4 to TRBJ1-1, with a possible D match to TRBD1 (6 bases). CDR3 size: 15 residues. With 5 bases removed from V and 5 bases from J, the gap between germline ends came to 18 bases. The CDR3 protein is CASSPGGWEGTEAFF. CDR3 bases: TGTGCCAGCAGTCCGGGGGGCTGGGAGGGAACTGAAGCTTTCTTT.

The sample holds many counts of this clonotype. The J gene is TRBJ2-1, the V gene TRBV19, with D perhaps being TRBD1 or TRBD2 (5 bases each). This CDR3 contains 13 residues. V was cut by 1 base and J by 9 bases, with 10 bases left in between. Germline V gives CDR1 LNHDA, CDR2 SQIVND (reference sequence). CDR3 protein: CASSIVPGSEQFF. The CDR3, as DNA: TGTGCCAGTAGTATAGTCCCAGGGAGTGAGCAGTTCTTC.

Ten or more counts support this clonotype. The chain has TRBV28 and TRBJ2-2, with D maybe TRBD2 (6 bases). CDR1 and CDR2 from the germline V gene are MDHEN and SYDVKM. The CDR3 has 17 residues. Trimming took 3 bases from V and 0 from J, leaving 14 bases between them. The CDR3 coding sequence is TGTGCCAGCAGTTTTGCATTAGCGGAGGCGAACACCGGGGAGCTGTTTTTT. Its translation is CASSFALAEANTGELFF.

Many counts were recorded for this clonotype. The V gene is TRBV6-1, the J gene TRBJ2-1; D is ambiguous. The CDR3 is 13 residues long. CDR1 is MNHNS and CDR2 is SASEGT in the germline V gene. Trimming stripped 6 bases from V and 0 bases from J, with 6 bases between. CDR3 sequence (DNA): TGTGCCAGCAGCCCCGGCTCCTACAATGAGCAGTTCTTC. It encodes CASSPGSYNEQFF.